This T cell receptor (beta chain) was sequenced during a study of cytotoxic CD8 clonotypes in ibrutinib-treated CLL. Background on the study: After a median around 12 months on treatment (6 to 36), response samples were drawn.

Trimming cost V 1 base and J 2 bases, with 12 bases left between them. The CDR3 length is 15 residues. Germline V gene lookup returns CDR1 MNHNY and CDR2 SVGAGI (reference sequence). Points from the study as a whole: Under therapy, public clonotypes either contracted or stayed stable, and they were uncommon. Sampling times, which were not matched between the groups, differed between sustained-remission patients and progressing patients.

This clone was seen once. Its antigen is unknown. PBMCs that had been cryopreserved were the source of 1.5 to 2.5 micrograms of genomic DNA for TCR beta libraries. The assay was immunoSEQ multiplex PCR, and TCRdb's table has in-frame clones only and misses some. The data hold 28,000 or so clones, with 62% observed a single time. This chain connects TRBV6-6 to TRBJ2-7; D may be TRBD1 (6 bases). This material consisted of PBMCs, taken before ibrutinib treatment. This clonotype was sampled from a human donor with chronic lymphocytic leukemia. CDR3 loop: CASSYYWQGTYEQYF. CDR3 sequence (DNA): TGTGCCAGCAGTTACTATTGGCAGGGGACCTACGAGCAGTACTTC.